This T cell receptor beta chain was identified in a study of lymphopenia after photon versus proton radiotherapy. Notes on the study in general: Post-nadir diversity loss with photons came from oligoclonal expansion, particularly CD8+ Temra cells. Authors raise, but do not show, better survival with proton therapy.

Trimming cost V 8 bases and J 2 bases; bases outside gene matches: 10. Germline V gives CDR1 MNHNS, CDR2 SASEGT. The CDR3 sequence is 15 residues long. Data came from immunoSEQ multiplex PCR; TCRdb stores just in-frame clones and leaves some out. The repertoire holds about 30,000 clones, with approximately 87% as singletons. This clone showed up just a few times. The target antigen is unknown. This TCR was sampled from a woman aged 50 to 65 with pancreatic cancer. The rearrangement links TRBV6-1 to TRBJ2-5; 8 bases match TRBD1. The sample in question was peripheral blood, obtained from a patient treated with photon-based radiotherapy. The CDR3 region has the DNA TGTGCCAGCTCAAGGCCACAGGGGGGTCAAGAGACCCAGTACTTC. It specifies CASSRPQGGQETQYF.